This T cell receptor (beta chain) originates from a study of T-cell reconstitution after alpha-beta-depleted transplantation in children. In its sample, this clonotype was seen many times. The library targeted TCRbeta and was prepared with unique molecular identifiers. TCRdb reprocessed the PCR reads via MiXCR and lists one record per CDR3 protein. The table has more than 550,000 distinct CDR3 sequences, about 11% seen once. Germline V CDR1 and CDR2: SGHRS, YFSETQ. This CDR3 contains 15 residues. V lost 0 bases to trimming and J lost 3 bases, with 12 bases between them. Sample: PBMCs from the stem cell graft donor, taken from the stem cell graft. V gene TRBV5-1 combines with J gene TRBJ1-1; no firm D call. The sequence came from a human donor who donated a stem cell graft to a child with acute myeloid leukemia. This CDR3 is CASSLDEGTDTEAFF. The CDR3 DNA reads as TGCGCCAGCAGCTTGGATGAGGGAACGGACACTGAAGCTTTCTTT. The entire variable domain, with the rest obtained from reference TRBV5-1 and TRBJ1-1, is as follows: KAGVTQTPRYLIKTRGQQVTLSCSPISGHRSVSWYQQTPGQGLQFLFEYFSETQRNKGNFPGRFSGRQFSNSRSEMNVSTLELGDSALYLCASSLDEGTDTEAFFGQGTRLTVV.